Listed below are T cell receptor beta chains from one sample, sequenced in a study of monozygotic twins with cystic fibrosis. Method: immunoSEQ multiplex PCR; TCRdb's copy keeps in-frame clones and lacks some. The table includes 35,000 or so clones, 75% to 90% detected once. Sequencing was carried out using blood. Every receptor here comes from a girl between 2 and 10 years old with cystic fibrosis. Both conserved end residues are part of each CDR3. Each record gives: J gene, D gene, V gene, clone size, CDR3 DNA, CDR3 protein. D genes are given only for firm matches. Rows give clone size only sometimes, using once, few, many, or a class for an expanded clone.

TRBJ1-3,NA,TRBV6-5,NA,TGTGCCAGCAGTCCCGACACATCGAGGGGAAACACCATATATTTT,CASSPDTSRGNTIYF
TRBJ2-3,TRBD2,TRBV4-2,once,TGTGCCAGCAGCCAGACCTCTAAGCGGGGGGTGACAGATACGCAGTATTTT,CASSQTSKRGVTDTQYF
TRBJ2-2,TRBD2,TRBV5-4,once,TGTGCCAGCAGCTTAAGTAGCGGGGGGGCGGTCGGGGAGCTGTTTTTT,CASSLSSGGAVGELFF
TRBJ2-7,TRBD2,TRBV7-2,NA,TGTGCCAGCAGCTTAATTCGAGCGGGGGGGCCCGACGAGCAGTACTTC,CASSLIRAGGPDEQYF
TRBJ2-5,NA,TRBV6-5,once,TGTGCCAGCGCCGTGGGGGGCCAAGAGACCCAGTACTTC,CASAVGGQETQYF
TRBJ1-6,NA,TRBV20-1,NA,TGCAGTGCTAGAGAAAATTCACCCCTCCACTTT,CSARENSPLHF
TRBJ2-2,TRBD2,TRBV7-2,NA,TGTGCCAGCAGCTTAGCCCCTAGCGGGGGGGACACCGGGGAGCTGTTTTTT,CASSLAPSGGDTGELFF
TRBJ2-3,NA,TRBV5-1,NA,TGCGCCAGCAGCTTGGTGGACAGCTACACAGATACGCAGTATTTT,CASSLVDSYTDTQYF
TRBJ1-2,TRBD1,TRBV5-5,few,TGTGCCAGCAGCTTGACAGGGGGGATCTATGGCTACACCTTC,CASSLTGGIYGYTF
TRBJ2-3,TRBD2,TRBV30,NA,TGTGCCTGGAGAGGACTAGTGGGCAGAGATACGCAGTATTTT,CAWRGLVGRDTQYF
TRBJ2-1,NA,TRBV9,NA,TGTGCCAGCACCCCTAGTGGGGGGGCCCCCTACAATGAGCAGTTCTTC,CASTPSGGAPYNEQFF
TRBJ2-5,NA,TRBV13,NA,TGTGCCAGCAGCTTAGTAGGCGGACAGAGGGAGACCCAGTACTTC,CASSLVGGQRETQYF
TRBJ2-7,TRBD1,TRBV30,NA,TGTGCCTGGAGTGACAGGGGACGAAGGAGAGAGCAGTACTTC,CAWSDRGRRREQYF
TRBJ2-7,TRBD1,TRBV7-9,NA,TGTGCCAGCAGCTTAGGACAGGGCGGCTACGAGCAGTACTTC,CASSLGQGGYEQYF
TRBJ2-5,NA,TRBV30,few,TGTGCCTGGACAGGGCGAGAGACCCAGTACTTC,CAWTGRETQYF
TRBJ1-1,TRBD1,TRBV19,NA,TGTGCCAGTAGGTTGGGACAGTACACTGAAGCTTTCTTT,CASRLGQYTEAFF
TRBJ1-1,NA,TRBV9,NA,TGTGCCAGCAGCGTAGACGGTCGGGGCGGTGGGAACACTGAAGCTTTCTTT,CASSVDGRGGGNTEAFF
TRBJ1-6,TRBD1,TRBV14,NA,TGTGCCAGCAGCCGTCGACAGGGCCCGGATAATTCACCCCTCCACTTT,CASSRRQGPDNSPLHF
TRBJ1-4,TRBD1,TRBV6-6,NA,TGTGCCAGCAGCTTACGACAGGGGGGGGGTGAAAAACTGTTTTTT,CASSLRQGGGEKLFF
TRBJ2-7,TRBD1,TRBV29-1,NA,TGCAGCGTTGTACAGGGGGCATCCTACGAGCAGTACTTC,CSVVQGASYEQYF
TRBJ2-1,NA,TRBV9,NA,TGTGCCAGCAGCGTAGAGGCTTACAGGTCCTACAATGAGCAGTTCTTC,CASSVEAYRSYNEQFF
TRBJ2-7,NA,TRBV5-1,NA,TGCGCCAGCAGCCGGGGGAAACTTAGGGACCCCTACGAGCAGTACTTC,CASSRGKLRDPYEQYF
TRBJ2-3,NA,TRBV30,NA,TGTGCCTGGGAAACGCTCTCGGGGCAGTATTTT,CAWETLSGQYF
TRBJ2-7,NA,TRBV14,NA,TGTGCCAGCAGCCAAGTGGTGCGCTACGAGCAGTACTTC,CASSQVVRYEQYF
TRBJ2-2,NA,TRBV30,NA,TGTGCCTGGAGTGTTCTACAGGGCACCGGGGAGCTGTTTTTT,CAWSVLQGTGELFF
TRBJ2-7,TRBD1,TRBV9,NA,TGTGCCAGCAGCGTGGGACAGGGAAATCCCTACGAGCAGTACTTC,CASSVGQGNPYEQYF
TRBJ1-2,NA,TRBV18,NA,TGTGCCAGCTCACCGGAACGGGACAAGTCGGGCTACACCTTC,CASSPERDKSGYTF
TRBJ1-2,TRBD1,TRBV5-1,NA,TGCGCCAGCAGCTTGGACGACAGGGGCCTCAACTATGGCTACACCTTC,CASSLDDRGLNYGYTF
TRBJ1-3,NA,TRBV14,once,TGTGCCAGCAGCATCGGAAGCTCTGGAAACACCATATATTTT,CASSIGSSGNTIYF
TRBJ1-2,NA,TRBV4-1,NA,TGCGCCAGCAGCCAAGTTGTGAGGGACTATGGCTACACCTTC,CASSQVVRDYGYTF
TRBJ1-6,NA,TRBV18,NA,TGTGCCAGCTCACCGGGCGGAAGCTCCTATAATTCACCCCTCCACTTT,CASSPGGSSYNSPLHF
TRBJ1-5,NA,TRBV5-7,few,TGTGCCAGCAGCTTCTCGGGCAATCAGCCCCAGCATTTT,CASSFSGNQPQHF
TRBJ2-5,NA,TRBV7-7,NA,TGTGCCAGCAGCGACGGGGGCTTTCAAGAGACCCAGTACTTC,CASSDGGFQETQYF
TRBJ1-5,NA,TRBV15,NA,TGTGCCACCAGCAGAGATGGGACACCCTATCAGCCCCAGCATTTT,CATSRDGTPYQPQHF
TRBJ1-1,NA,TRBV4-1,once,TGCGCCAGCAGCCACTTCCAGGGGGAAGCTTTCTTT,CASSHFQGEAFF
TRBJ1-2,NA,TRBV6-5,NA,TGTGCCAGCAGTTCAAAACGCTATGGCTACACCTTC,CASSSKRYGYTF
TRBJ2-7,TRBD2,TRBV2,once,TGTGCCAGCAGGCTAGCGGGGGGGCTTTACGAGCAGTACTTC,CASRLAGGLYEQYF
TRBJ1-1,NA,TRBV5-1,few,TGCGCCAGCAGCTTGGAGGGAAACACTGAAGCTTTCTTT,CASSLEGNTEAFF
TRBJ1-2,NA,TRBV4-1,once,TGCGCCAGCAGCCAAGTTGGGACACCCCAGGGGTATGGCTACACCTTC,CASSQVGTPQGYGYTF
TRBJ1-2,TRBD1,TRBV5-1,NA,TGCGCCAGCAGCCCGGGACAGGGGCAATATGGCTACACCTTC,CASSPGQGQYGYTF
TRBJ1-5,NA,TRBV7-8,NA,TGTGCCAGCAGCTTGCAGGGCGCCTATAGCAATCAGCCCCAGCATTTT,CASSLQGAYSNQPQHF
TRBJ1-4,NA,TRBV25-1,NA,TGTGCCAGCAGTGAATATGGAACTCCTGCAACTAATGAAAAACTGTTTTTT,CASSEYGTPATNEKLFF
TRBJ2-7,TRBD2,TRBV7-8,NA,TGTGCCAGCAGCTTAGCATCTAGCGGGGGATACGAGCAGTACTTC,CASSLASSGGYEQYF
TRBJ1-1,TRBD1,TRBV2,NA,TGTGCCAGCAGTGAAAGTTCCGGGACAGGGGCATACATGAACACTGAAGCTTTCTTT,CASSESSGTGAYMNTEAFF
TRBJ1-1,NA,TRBV30,NA,TGTGCCTGGAGCGGGGATAATAGGGCTTTCTTT,CAWSGDNRAFF
TRBJ2-1,NA,TRBV4-3,NA,TGCGCCAGCAGCCAAGATCCCTCCCGAAGGTTCAATGAGCAGTTCTTC,CASSQDPSRRFNEQFF